Presented here are 30 T cell receptor beta chains from one specimen sequenced in a study of blood T cell repertoires in COVID-19. The assay was immunoSEQ multiplex PCR, and TCRdb's table has in-frame clones only and misses some. This sample has around 140,000 clones, with approximately 84% found just once. The source material was peripheral blood. The source is a man aged 55 to 70 with acute or convalescent COVID-19.

V is TRBV5-1 and J is TRBJ2-3, with 9 bases aligning to TRBD2. The CDR3 sequence is 17 residues long. CDR1 is SGHRS, CDR2 YFSETQ, per germline. Germline trimming cut 0 bases from V and 3 bases from J; bases unmatched to any gene: 8. CDR3 region: CASSLAGGGGATDTQYF. In nucleotides, the CDR3 is TGCGCCAGCAGCTTGGCCGGCGGCGGGGGGGCGACAGATACGCAGTATTTT.

This chain links TRBV13 with TRBJ2-3; D is perhaps TRBD1 (5 bases). This CDR3 is 15 amino acids long. Trimming cost V 1 base and J 2 bases, with 10 bases left between them. Germline V CDR1 and CDR2: PRHDT, FYEKMQ (reference sequence). CDR3 sequence: CASSLEQDLTDTQYF. Here the CDR3 DNA reads TGTGCCAGCAGCTTAGAACAGGACCTCACAGATACGCAGTATTTT.

The chain carries TRBV25-1 and TRBJ1-6; 7 positions match TRBD1. V lost 7 bases, J lost 7 bases, and 7 bases stayed unmatched. CDR1 and CDR2 from the germline V gene are MGHDK and SYGVNS. The CDR3 is made up of 14 amino acids. The CDR3 loop is CASNSDRNNSPLHF. CDR3 nucleotides: TGTGCCAGCAACTCGGACAGGAACAATTCACCCCTCCACTTT.

The chain combines TRBV7-8 with TRBJ2-7; 9 nucleotides align to TRBD1. The V and J ends lost 5 bases and 2 bases, in that order; junction bases with no gene match: 4. There are 14 residues in the CDR3. Germline V gives CDR1 SGHVS, CDR2 FQNEAQ. CDR3 nucleotides: TGTGCCAGCAGCCACAGGGGGCGGACCTACGAGCAGTACTTC. Residues: CASSHRGRTYEQYF.

The rearrangement joins TRBV7-2 to TRBJ1-2; D perhaps matches TRBD1 (5 bases). This CDR3 is 16 amino acids long. Trimming pared 1 base from V and 5 bases from J, leaving 17 bases between. CDR1 and CDR2 from the germline V gene are SGHTA and FQGNSA. The CDR3 is CASSLGGAGGTYGYTF. Written as DNA, the CDR3 is TGTGCCAGCAGCTTAGGCGGGGCAGGAGGAACATATGGCTACACCTTC.

The chain joins TRBV7-8 to TRBJ1-1, with D tentatively TRBD1 (6 bases). CDR3 size: 13 residues. Trimming cost V 1 base and J 4 bases, with 7 bases left between them. CDR1 and CDR2 (germline): SGHVS, FQNEAQ. The CDR3 nucleotides are TGTGCCAGCAGCTTAGGAGGGGGCACTGAAGCTTTCTTT. It is translated as CASSLGGGTEAFF.

This clone appeared many times. The chain combines TRBV6-6 with TRBJ1-5; D is undetermined. This CDR3 comprises 15 residues. Trimming took off 0 bases at V and 4 bases at J, with 10 bases between the two ends. CDR1 and CDR2 from the germline V gene are MNHNY and SVGAGI (reference sequence). In DNA form, the CDR3 reads TGTGCCAGCAGTTACTCGTCACAGCCGAATCAGCCCCAGCATTTT. Translation: CASSYSSQPNQPQHF.

The rearrangement links TRBV6-6 to TRBJ1-2; a possible D gene is TRBD1 (6 bases). Trimming pared 2 bases from V and 0 bases from J, leaving 10 bases between. CDR3 length: 15 residues. CDR1 is MNHNY and CDR2 is SVGAGI in the germline V gene (reference sequence). CDR3 loop: CASSYGTPANYGYTF. CDR3 DNA sequence: TGTGCCAGCAGTTACGGGACACCCGCTAACTATGGCTACACCTTC.

Many counts were recorded for this clone. This chain links TRBV5-5 with TRBJ2-1; the D gene is possibly TRBD2 (6 bases). V was cut by 4 bases and J by 8 bases, with 19 bases left in between. Germline CDR1 and CDR2: SGHKS and YYEKEE (reference sequence). This CDR3 is 15 amino acids long. The CDR3 loop is CASSPAREVVDEQFF. The DNA of the CDR3 is TGTGCCAGCAGCCCCGCCAGGGAGGTGGTTGATGAGCAGTTCTTC.

This clone was picked up one time. The chain has TRBV19 and TRBJ1-1; a weak D match, TRBD1 (5 bases). Trimming removed 0 bases from V and 5 bases from J, with 7 bases in between. The CDR3 has 13 amino acids. Germline CDR1 reads LNHDA; CDR2 reads SQIVND (reference sequence). This CDR3 reads CASSIDRQTEAFF. The CDR3 DNA reads as TGTGCCAGTAGTATAGATCGACAGACTGAAGCTTTCTTT.

V gene TRBV28 combines with J gene TRBJ2-3; 7 nucleotides agree with TRBD1. This CDR3 has 13 residues. The junction had 6 bases not matched to a gene; V was cut back by 11 bases and J by 1 base. Germline V gives CDR1 MDHEN, CDR2 SYDVKM. The CDR3 DNA reads as TGTGCCTTCCCCGGGACAGGCACAGATACGCAGTATTTT. It codes for CAFPGTGTDTQYF.

This clone was observed once. This chain links TRBV11-2 with TRBJ2-7; TRBD2 is a possible D gene (6 bases). The CDR3 contains 16 residues. The V end was cut by 4 bases, the J end by 1 base, with 17 bases between. CDR1 is SGHAT, CDR2 FQNNGV, per germline. CDR3 sequence: CASSSSSGGDSYEQYF. The CDR3 DNA sequence: TGTGCCAGCAGCTCCTCAAGCGGAGGGGATTCCTACGAGCAGTACTTC.

This chain uses TRBV5-1 with TRBJ2-3, with 7 nucleotides matching TRBD2. V gave up 1 base and J gave up 5 bases; unmatched junction bases: 13. Germline assignment: CDR1 SGHRS and CDR2 YFSETQ. CDR3 length: 17 residues. The CDR3 loop is CASSLSSGRGIVDTQYF. Here the CDR3 DNA reads TGCGCCAGCAGCTTGAGTTCGGGGCGGGGGATAGTAGATACGCAGTATTTT. The variable domain in full, completed from reference TRBV5-1 and TRBJ2-3, reads KAGVTQTPRYLIKTRGQQVTLSCSPISGHRSVSWYQQTPGQGLQFLFEYFSETQRNKGNFPGRFSGRQFSNSRSEMNVSTLELGDSALYLCASSLSSGRGIVDTQYFGPGTRLTVL.

J is TRBJ2-5 and V is TRBV10-3; TRBD2 aligns across 8 bases. J gave up 2 bases and V 3 bases, and 8 bases lay outside the gene matches. Germline CDR1 reads ENHRY; CDR2 reads SYGVKD. The CDR3 loop spans 16 amino acids. CDR3 region: CAISDSEREKQETQYF. In DNA, the CDR3 is TGTGCCATCAGTGACTCGGAGCGGGAGAAACAAGAGACCCAGTACTTC.

The V call is TRBV29-1, the J call TRBJ2-1, with D tentatively TRBD2 (5 bases). The CDR3 covers 12 residues. The germline V gene has CDR1 SQVTM and CDR2 ANQGSEA. The CDR3 reads CRVKSGYNEQFF. Here the CDR3 DNA reads TGCAGAGTGAAAAGCGGATACAATGAGCAGTTCTTC.

This chain connects TRBV24-1 to TRBJ2-3; no clear D. CDR1 is KGHDR and CDR2 is SFDVKD in the germline V gene. V lost 4 bases and J lost 6, with 10 bases in between. The CDR3 has 13 residues. The CDR3 bases are TGTGCCACCAGTGACGCCGGTTGGGATACGCAGTATTTT. Encoded protein: CATSDAGWDTQYF.

The genes are TRBV11-1 and TRBJ1-6, with D perhaps TRBD1 (5 bases). The CDR3 loop spans 14 amino acids. Between the trimmed V and J ends, which lost 1 base and 7 bases, there was a span of 8 bases. CDR1 SGHAT and CDR2 FQDESV come from the germline V gene (reference sequence). CDR3 in amino acids: CASSLGRGNSPLHF. The CDR3 DNA sequence: TGTGCCAGCAGCTTAGGACGGGGGAATTCACCCCTCCACTTT.

In DNA, the CDR3 is TGTGCCAGCAGCTCTGTTCTCTCCAATGAGCAGTTCTTC. Translated: CASSSVLSNEQFF. J is TRBJ2-1 and V is TRBV11-2, with D uncertain. Germline V gives CDR1 SGHAT, CDR2 FQNNGV. Trimming removed 4 bases from V and 6 bases from J, with 10 bases in between. This CDR3 region has 13 residues.

V usage is TRBV6-5 and J usage is TRBJ2-2; 9 positions match TRBD2. Germline values: CDR1 MNHEY, CDR2 SVGAGI. Trimming cost V 6 bases and J 1 base; bases outside gene matches: 3. The CDR3 totals 15 residues. CDR3 sequence (DNA): TGTGCCAGCAGCGGACTAGCGTTGAACACCGGGGAGCTGTTTTTT. Its protein product is CASSGLALNTGELFF.

The rearrangement links TRBV19 to TRBJ1-2, with D hard to call. The V gene's germline CDR1 is LNHDA and CDR2 SQIVND (reference sequence). This CDR3 has 14 amino acids. V was trimmed by 7 bases and J by 6 bases, leaving 18 bases between them. This chain's CDR3 is CASTMRETLDGYTF. The CDR3 DNA is TGTGCCAGTACCATGAGGGAAACCTTAGATGGCTACACCTTC.

J is TRBJ1-6 and V is TRBV9, with 12 positions matching TRBD1. After removal of 1 base from V and 8 bases from J, the junction contained 4 bases not matched to a gene. The CDR3 runs to 16 residues. Germline lookup yields CDR1 SGDLS and CDR2 YYNGEE. CDR3 nucleotide sequence: TGTGCCAGCAGCGTATTTAGGGACAGGGGGCATTCACCCCTCCACTTT. This sequence encodes CASSVFRDRGHSPLHF.

This chain links TRBV10-2 with TRBJ2-1, with D maybe TRBD1 (5 bases). V lost 5 bases to trimming and J lost 0 bases, with 14 bases between them. The CDR3 length is 16 residues. Per the germline V gene, CDR1 is WSHSY and CDR2 is SAAADI. The CDR3 DNA follows: TGCGCCAGCAGTATAGACAGCCCTAGCTCCTACAATGAGCAGTTCTTC. Translation gives CASSIDSPSSYNEQFF.

The chain employs TRBV10-1 and TRBJ2-3; 8 bases are shared with TRBD1. This CDR3 contains 16 residues. Per the germline V gene, CDR1 is WNHNN and CDR2 is SYGVQD (reference sequence). V lost 0 bases and J lost 1; bases outside the gene matches: 3. The CDR3: CASSESTGVGTDTQYF. CDR3 DNA: TGCGCCAGCAGTGAGTCGACAGGGGTTGGCACAGATACGCAGTATTTT.

This chain connects TRBV12-5 to TRBJ2-7, with 7 bases identical to TRBD1. CDR1 and CDR2 from the germline V gene are LGHNT and FRNRAP. This CDR3 has 19 amino acids. V lost 3 bases to trimming and J lost 0 bases; unmatched junction nucleotides: 17. The CDR3 region is CASGFITLPGTVSSYEQYF. The CDR3, as DNA: TGTGCTAGTGGTTTCATTACACTCCCCGGGACAGTAAGCTCCTACGAGCAGTACTTC.

The V and J genes are TRBV10-2 and TRBJ1-1; weak D call: TRBD1 (6 bases). The V end was cut by 2 bases, the J end by 4 bases, with 17 bases between. The CDR3 runs to 16 residues. Germline V gene sequence: CDR1 WSHSY, CDR2 SAAADI. CDR3 in amino acids: CASSETGSPMGTEAFF. CDR3 nucleotides: TGCGCCAGCAGTGAGACAGGGAGCCCAATGGGCACTGAAGCTTTCTTT.

A note on this clone: Other nucleotide sequences in the sample specify the same CDR3. The chain has TRBV29-1 and TRBJ1-1; 7 nucleotides agree with TRBD1. This CDR3 has 15 amino acids. Germline V CDR1 and CDR2: SQVTM, ANQGSEA. Trimming took 5 bases from V and 1 from J; bases not matched to a gene: 10. The CDR3 here is CSVRGQAPSNTEAFF. The CDR3 DNA follows: TGCAGCGTTAGAGGACAGGCCCCGTCGAACACTGAAGCTTTCTTT.

J is TRBJ1-1 and V is TRBV5-6, with 9 bases lining up with TRBD1. CDR1 is SGHDT and CDR2 is YYEEEE in the germline V gene. The CDR3 runs to 16 residues. V lost 4 bases, J lost 1 base, and 8 bases stayed unmatched. CDR3: CASSPGTGRRNTEAFF. As DNA, the CDR3 is TGTGCCAGCAGCCCCGGGACAGGGAGGAGGAACACTGAAGCTTTCTTT.

This clone was observed a single time. The chain links TRBV5-6 to TRBJ1-1, with 9 bases matching TRBD1. Germline assignment: CDR1 SGHDT and CDR2 YYEEEE. J gave up 6 bases and V 2 bases, and 5 bases lay outside the gene matches. This CDR3 region has 14 residues. The chain's CDR3 is CASSFWDRAAEAFF. CDR3 sequence (DNA): TGTGCCAGCAGCTTCTGGGACAGGGCGGCTGAAGCTTTCTTT.

This rearrangement joins TRBV5-1 to TRBJ2-7; the match to TRBD2 covers 13 bases. Trimming at V came to 2 bases and at J to 3 bases, leaving 2 bases not matched to a gene. The CDR3 spans 15 residues. CDR1 is SGHRS, CDR2 YFSETQ, per germline. The CDR3 coding sequence is TGCGCCAGCAGCTTCGGGACTAGCGGGGTCTACGAGCAGTACTTC. Amino acids: CASSFGTSGVYEQYF.

This clone has just one count. CDR3 DNA sequence: TGTGCCAGCAGCAAAGCGGGGGGCCTCACAGATACGCAGTATTTT. Translation: CASSKAGGLTDTQYF. This chain joins TRBV7-3 and TRBJ2-3; 9 bases line up with TRBD2. There are 15 residues in the CDR3. Losses at the gene ends were 5 bases for V and 2 bases for J; bases not matched to a gene: 5. The germline CDR1 and CDR2 sequences are SGHTA and FQGTGA. Filled out from reference TRBV7-3 and TRBJ2-3, the complete variable domain reads GAGVSQTPSNKVTEKGKYVELRCDPISGHTALYWYRQSLGQGPEFLIYFQGTGAADDSGLPNDRFFAVRPEGSVSTLKIQRTERGDSAVYLCASSKAGGLTDTQYFGPGTRLTVL.